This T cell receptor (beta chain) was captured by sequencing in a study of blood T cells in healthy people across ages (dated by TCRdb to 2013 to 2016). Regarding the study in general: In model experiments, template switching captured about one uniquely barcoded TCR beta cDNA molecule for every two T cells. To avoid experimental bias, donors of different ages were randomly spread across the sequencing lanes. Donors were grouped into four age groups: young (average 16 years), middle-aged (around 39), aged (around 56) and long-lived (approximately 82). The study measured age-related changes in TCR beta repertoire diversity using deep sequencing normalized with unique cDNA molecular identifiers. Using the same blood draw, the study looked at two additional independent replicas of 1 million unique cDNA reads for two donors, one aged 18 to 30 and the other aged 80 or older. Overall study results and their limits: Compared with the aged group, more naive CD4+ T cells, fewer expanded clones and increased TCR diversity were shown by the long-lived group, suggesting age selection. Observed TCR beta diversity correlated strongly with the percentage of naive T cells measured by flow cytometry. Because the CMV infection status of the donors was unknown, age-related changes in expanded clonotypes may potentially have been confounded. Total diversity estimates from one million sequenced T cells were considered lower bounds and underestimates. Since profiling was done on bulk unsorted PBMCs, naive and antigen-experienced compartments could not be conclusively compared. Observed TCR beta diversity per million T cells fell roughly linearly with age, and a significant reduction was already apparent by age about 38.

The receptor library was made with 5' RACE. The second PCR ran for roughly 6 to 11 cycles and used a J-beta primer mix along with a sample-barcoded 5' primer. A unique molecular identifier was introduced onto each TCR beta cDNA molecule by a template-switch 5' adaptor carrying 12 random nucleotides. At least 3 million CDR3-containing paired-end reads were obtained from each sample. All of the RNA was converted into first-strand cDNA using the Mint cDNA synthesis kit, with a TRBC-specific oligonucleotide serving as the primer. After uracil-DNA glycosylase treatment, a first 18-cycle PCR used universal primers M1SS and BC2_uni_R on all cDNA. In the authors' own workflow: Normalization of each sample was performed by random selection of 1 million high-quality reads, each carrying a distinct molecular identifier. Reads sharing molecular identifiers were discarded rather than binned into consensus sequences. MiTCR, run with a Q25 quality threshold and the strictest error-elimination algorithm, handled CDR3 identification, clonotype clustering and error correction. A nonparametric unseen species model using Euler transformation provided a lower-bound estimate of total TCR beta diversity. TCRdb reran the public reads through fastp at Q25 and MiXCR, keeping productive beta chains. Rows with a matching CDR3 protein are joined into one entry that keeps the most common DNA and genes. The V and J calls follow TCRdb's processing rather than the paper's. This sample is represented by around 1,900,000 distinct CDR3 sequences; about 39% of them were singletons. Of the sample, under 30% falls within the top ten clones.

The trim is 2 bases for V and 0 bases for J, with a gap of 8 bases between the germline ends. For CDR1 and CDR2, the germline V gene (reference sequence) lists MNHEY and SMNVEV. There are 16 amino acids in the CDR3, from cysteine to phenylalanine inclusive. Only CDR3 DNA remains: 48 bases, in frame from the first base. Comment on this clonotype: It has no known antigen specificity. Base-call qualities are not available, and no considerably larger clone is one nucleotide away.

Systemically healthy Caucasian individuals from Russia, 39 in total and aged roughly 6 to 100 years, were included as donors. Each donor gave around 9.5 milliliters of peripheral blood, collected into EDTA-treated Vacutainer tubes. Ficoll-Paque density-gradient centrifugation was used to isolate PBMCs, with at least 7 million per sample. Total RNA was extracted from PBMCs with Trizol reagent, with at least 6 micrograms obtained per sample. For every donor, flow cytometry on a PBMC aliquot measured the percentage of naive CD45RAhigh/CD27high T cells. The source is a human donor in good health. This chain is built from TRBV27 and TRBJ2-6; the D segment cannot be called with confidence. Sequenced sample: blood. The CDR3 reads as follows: CASSLGVGSGANVLTF. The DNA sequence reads TGTGCCAGCAGTTTAGGGGTGGGCTCTGGGGCCAACGTCCTGACTTTC. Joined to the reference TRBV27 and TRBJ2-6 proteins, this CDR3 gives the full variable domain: EAQVTQNPRYLITVTGKKLTVTCSQNMNHEYMSWYRQDPGLGLRQIYYSMNVEVTDKGDVPEGYKVSRKEKRNFPLILESPSPNQTSLYFCASSLGVGSGANVLTFGAGSRLTVL.